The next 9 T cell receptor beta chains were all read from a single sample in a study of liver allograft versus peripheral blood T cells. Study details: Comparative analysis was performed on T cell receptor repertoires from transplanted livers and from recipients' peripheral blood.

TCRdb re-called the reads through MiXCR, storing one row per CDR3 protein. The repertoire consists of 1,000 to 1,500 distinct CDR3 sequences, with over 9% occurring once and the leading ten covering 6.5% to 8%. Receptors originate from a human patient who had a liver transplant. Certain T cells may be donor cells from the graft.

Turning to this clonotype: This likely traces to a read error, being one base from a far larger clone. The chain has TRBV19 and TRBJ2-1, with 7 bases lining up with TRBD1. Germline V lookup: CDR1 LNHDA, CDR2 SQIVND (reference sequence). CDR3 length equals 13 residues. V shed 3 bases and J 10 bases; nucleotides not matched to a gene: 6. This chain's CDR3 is CASSMGQTYEQFF. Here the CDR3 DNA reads TGTGCCAGTAGTATGGGACAGACCTACGAGCAGTTCTTC.

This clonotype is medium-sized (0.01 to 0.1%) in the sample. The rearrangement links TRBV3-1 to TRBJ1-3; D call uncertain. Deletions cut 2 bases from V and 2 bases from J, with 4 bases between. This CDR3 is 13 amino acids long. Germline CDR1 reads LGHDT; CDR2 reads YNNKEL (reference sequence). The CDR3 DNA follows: TGTGCCAGCAGCCAAAGTGCTGGAAACACCATATATTTT. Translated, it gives CASSQSAGNTIYF.

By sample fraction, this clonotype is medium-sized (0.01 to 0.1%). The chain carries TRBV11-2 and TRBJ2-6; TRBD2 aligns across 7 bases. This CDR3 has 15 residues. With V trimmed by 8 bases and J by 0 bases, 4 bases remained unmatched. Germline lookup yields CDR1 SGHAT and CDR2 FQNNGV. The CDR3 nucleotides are TGTGCCAGCGGGGGAGGGCCCTCTGGGGCCAACGTCCTGACTTTC. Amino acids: CASGGGPSGANVLTF.

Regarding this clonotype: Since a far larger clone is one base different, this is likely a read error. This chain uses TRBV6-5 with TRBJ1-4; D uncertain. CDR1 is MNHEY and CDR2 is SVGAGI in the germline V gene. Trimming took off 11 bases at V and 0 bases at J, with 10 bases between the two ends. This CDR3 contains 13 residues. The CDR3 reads CAGNIATNEKLFF. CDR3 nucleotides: TGTGCCGGCAACATAGCAACTAATGAAAAACTGTTTTTT.

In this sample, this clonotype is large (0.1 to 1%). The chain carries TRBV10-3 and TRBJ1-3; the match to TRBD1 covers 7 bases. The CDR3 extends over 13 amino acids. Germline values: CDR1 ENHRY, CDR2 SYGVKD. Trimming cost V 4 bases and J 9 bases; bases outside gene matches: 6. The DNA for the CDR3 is TGTGCCATCAGTGGGGGACAGTTAAGCACCATATATTTT. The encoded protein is CAISGGQLSTIYF.

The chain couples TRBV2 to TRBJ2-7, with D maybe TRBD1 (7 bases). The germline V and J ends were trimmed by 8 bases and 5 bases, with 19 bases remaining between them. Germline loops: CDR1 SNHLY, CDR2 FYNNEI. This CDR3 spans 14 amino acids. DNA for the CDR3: TGTGCCAGCGCCGGGGGCACAGGGGACGACGAGCAGTACTTC. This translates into CASAGGTGDDEQYF. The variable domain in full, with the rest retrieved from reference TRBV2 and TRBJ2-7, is EPEVTQTPSHQVTQMGQEVILRCVPISNHLYFYWYRQILGQKVEFLVSFYNNEISEKSEIFDDQFSVERPDGSNFTLKIRSTKLEDSAMYFCASAGGTGDDEQYFGPGTRLTVT.

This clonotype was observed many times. CDR3 sequence reads: CASSQAGEDYEQYF. The CDR3 region has the DNA TGTGCCAGCAGCCAAGCCGGGGAGGACTACGAGCAGTACTTC. The V and J genes are TRBV7-2 and TRBJ2-7; maybe TRBD2 (6 bases). With 5 bases removed from V and 3 bases from J, the gap between germline ends came to 14 bases. This CDR3 has 14 residues. The germline V gene has CDR1 SGHTA and CDR2 FQGNSA.

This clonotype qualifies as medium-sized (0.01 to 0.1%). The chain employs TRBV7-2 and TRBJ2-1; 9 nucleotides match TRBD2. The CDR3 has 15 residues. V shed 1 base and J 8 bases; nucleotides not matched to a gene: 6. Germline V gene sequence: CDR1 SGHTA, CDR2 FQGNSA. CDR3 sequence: CASSLVSGGHDEQFF. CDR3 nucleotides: TGTGCCAGCAGCTTAGTGAGCGGGGGGCACGATGAGCAGTTCTTC. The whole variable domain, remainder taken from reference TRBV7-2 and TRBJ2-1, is GAGVSQSPSNKVTEKGKDVELRCDPISGHTALYWYRQSLGQGLEFLIYFQGNSAPDKSGLPSDRFSAERTGGSVSTLTIQRTQQEDSAVYLCASSLVSGGHDEQFFGPGTRLTVL.

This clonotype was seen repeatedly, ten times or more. The CDR3 region is CASGLVDRENEQFF. CDR3 coding DNA: TGTGCTAGTGGTTTGGTTGACAGGGAAAATGAGCAGTTCTTC. This rearrangement joins TRBV12-5 to TRBJ2-1, with 7 positions matching TRBD1. CDR3 length: 14 amino acids. Germline CDR1 reads LGHNT; CDR2 reads FRNRAP. Trimming at V came to 0 bases and at J to 7 bases, leaving 3 bases not matched to a gene.